Following are 23 T cell receptor beta chains from one sample sequenced in a study of immune evolution from preneoplasia to lung adenocarcinoma (dated by TCRdb to about 2021). The library was made by the immunoSEQ multiplex PCR assay. What TCRdb holds here is the immuneACCESS table cut down to in-frame rearrangements. Part of the clones is not present; checked against another copy, under half of the missing clones reflect an unresolved V gene, and the others are unexplained. For this sample there are some 7,000 clones; around 83% appear just once. About 4.6% of the sample lies in the top ten. Sequencing was carried out using FFPE invasive lung adenocarcinoma tissue. The intended sense of this specimen's cell subset or site label: frankly invasive lung adenocarcinoma (ADC). These receptors all come from a person aged 50-70 years with lung adenocarcinoma.

This chain links TRBV19 with TRBJ2-3, with 9 bases aligning to TRBD1. This CDR3 is 15 amino acids long. After removal of 4 bases from V and 8 bases from J, the junction contained 10 bases not matched to a gene. The V gene's germline CDR1 is LNHDA and CDR2 SQIVND (reference sequence). CDR3 in amino acids: CASSTSGTGRGTQYF. The CDR3 region has the DNA TGTGCCAGTAGTACTTCCGGGACAGGGCGCGGTACGCAGTATTTT.

The rearrangement links TRBV4-2 to TRBJ2-1, with 9 bases lining up with TRBD1. CDR1 is LGHNA and CDR2 is YNFKEQ in the germline V gene. The CDR3 consists of 16 residues. Trimming cost V 0 bases and J 5 bases; bases outside gene matches: 5. In nucleotides, the CDR3 is TGTGCCAGCAGCCAAGACCCTTGGACAGGGGACAATGAGCAGTTCTTC. Encoded protein: CASSQDPWTGDNEQFF.

This clone was counted a few times. V is TRBV7-2 and J is TRBJ1-1, with a tentative D call TRBD1 (6 bases). The CDR3 extends over 15 amino acids. V was shortened by 5 bases and J by 0 bases, with 13 bases between the two germline ends. The germline V gene encodes CDR1 SGHTA and CDR2 FQGNSA. CDR3 amino acids: CASSKRQAMNTEAFF. In DNA, the CDR3 is TGTGCCAGCAGCAAACGACAGGCCATGAACACTGAAGCTTTCTTT.

This rearrangement joins TRBV5-1 to TRBJ2-5, with D perhaps given as TRBD1 or TRBD2 (5 bases each). From germline, CDR1 is SGHRS and CDR2 YFSETQ. CDR3 size: 16 residues. The V end lost 1 base, the J end lost 1 base, and 14 bases lay between the germline ends. CDR3 sequence (DNA): TGCGCCAGCAGCTTGCTTTGGGACGTGAGCCAAGAGACCCAGTACTTC. Its translation is CASSLLWDVSQETQYF.

The chain has TRBV28 and TRBJ1-5; the D gene is possibly TRBD1 (6 bases). The CDR3 loop spans 13 amino acids. With 6 bases removed from V and 9 bases from J, the gap between germline ends came to 15 bases. Germline-derived CDR1 and CDR2 are MDHEN and SYDVKM. CDR3 in amino acids: CASRRQASSPQHF. CDR3 bases: TGTGCCAGCAGGAGACAGGCCTCCTCGCCCCAGCATTTT.

The gene calls are TRBV27 and TRBJ1-2; 8 nucleotides align to TRBD1. Trimming removed 7 bases from V and 3 bases from J; junction bases left unmatched: 10. The CDR3 has 15 amino acids. The germline gives CDR1 MNHEY, CDR2 SMNVEV (reference sequence). The CDR3 DNA follows: TGTGCCAGCAAACCCTCCGGGACAGGTGACTATGGCTACACCTTC. Its translation is CASKPSGTGDYGYTF.

The chain couples TRBV5-1 to TRBJ1-4; D gene unclear. The CDR3 covers 10 residues. With 7 bases removed from V and 8 bases from J, the gap between germline ends came to 6 bases. Germline V CDR1 and CDR2: SGHRS, YFSETQ. The CDR3 sequence is CASRGEKLFF. The CDR3 nucleotides are TGCGCCAGCCGGGGAGAAAAACTGTTTTTT.

The chain recombines TRBV5-1 with TRBJ2-7, with 9 bases fitting TRBD1. The CDR3 is 14 residues long. The V and J ends lost 4 bases and 2 bases, in that order; junction bases with no gene match: 4. Germline values: CDR1 SGHRS, CDR2 YFSETQ. Here the CDR3 reads CASSLGQGPYEQYF. CDR3 nucleotides: TGCGCCAGCAGCCTGGGACAGGGACCCTACGAGCAGTACTTC.

V usage is TRBV28 and J usage is TRBJ2-7, with 7 positions matching TRBD1. This CDR3 spans 13 amino acids. Germline loops: CDR1 MDHEN, CDR2 SYDVKM. The trim removed 6 bases at V and 3 bases at J, leaving 5 bases unmatched. The DNA for the CDR3 is TGTGCCAGCAGCCGGGACAGATACTACGAGCAGTACTTC. Its protein product is CASSRDRYYEQYF.

The gene calls are TRBV6-5 and TRBJ1-5; 9 bases line up with TRBD1. The CDR3 contains 15 residues. Germline trimming cut 6 bases from V and 5 bases from J; bases unmatched to any gene: 8. Per the germline V gene, CDR1 is MNHEY and CDR2 is SVGAGI. For the CDR3, the DNA is TGTGCCAGCAGGCAGGACAGGGGATATTATCAGCCCCAGCATTTT. It specifies CASRQDRGYYQPQHF.

The J gene is TRBJ2-2, the V gene TRBV5-1; 12 bases match TRBD1. Germline loops: CDR1 SGHRS, CDR2 YFSETQ. With 6 bases clipped from V and 2 bases from J, the junction kept 5 bases outside the gene matches. The CDR3 totals 16 residues. The CDR3 nucleotides are TGCGCCAGCACCCCTGGGACAGGGGGCAACACCGGGGAGCTGTTTTTT. Amino acids: CASTPGTGGNTGELFF.

The chain employs TRBV14 and TRBJ1-2; 7 bases line up with TRBD1. The V gene's germline CDR1 is SGHDN and CDR2 FVKESK. Trimming at V came to 4 bases and at J to 7 bases, leaving 9 bases not matched to a gene. CDR3 length: 14 amino acids. This CDR3 is CASSRLGGASGYTF. The CDR3 coding sequence is TGTGCCAGCAGCCGCCTAGGGGGCGCAAGTGGCTACACCTTC. Using reference TRBV14 and TRBJ1-2 for the parts outside the CDR3, the full variable domain is EAGVTQFPSHSVIEKGQTVTLRCDPISGHDNLYWYRRVMGKEIKFLLHFVKESKQDESGMPNNRFLAERTGGTYSTLKVQPAELEDSGVYFCASSRLGGASGYTFGSGTRLTVV.

V is TRBV10-1 and J is TRBJ2-3; 12 bases line up with TRBD2. V shed 5 bases, J shed 2 bases, and the junction held 5 bases outside the gene matches. CDR3 size: 16 residues. CDR1 is WNHNN and CDR2 is SYGVQD in the germline V gene (reference sequence). The CDR3, as DNA: TGCGCCAGCAGTCCGGGACTAGCGGGCCTCACAGATACGCAGTATTTT. This codes for CASSPGLAGLTDTQYF.

This rearrangement joins TRBV10-1 to TRBJ1-2, with TRBD1 as a possible D gene (6 bases). V was shortened by 7 bases and J by 0 bases, with 15 bases between the two germline ends. The CDR3 has 15 amino acids. Germline CDR1 is WNHNN and CDR2 is SYGVQD (reference sequence). The CDR3 loop reads CASTNRTVTNYGYTF. CDR3 bases: TGCGCCAGCACCAACCGGACAGTAACTAACTATGGCTACACCTTC.

This clone was found once. V usage is TRBV30 and J usage is TRBJ1-4; D ambiguous. CDR1 GTSNPN and CDR2 SVGIG come from the germline V gene (reference sequence). This CDR3 is built from 15 residues. V was cut by 0 bases and J by 3 bases, with 11 bases left in between. In DNA, the CDR3 is TGTGCCTGGAGTGTTAAGTCTGGGTCTAATGAAAAACTGTTTTTT. It encodes CAWSVKSGSNEKLFF.

This clone has just one count. The gene calls are TRBV6-1 and TRBJ1-4; possibly TRBD1 for D (6 bases). Germline CDR1 MNHNS, CDR2 SASEGT. The CDR3 covers 20 residues. V gave up 2 bases and J gave up 0 bases, with 22 bases separating them. The DNA of the CDR3 is TGTGCCAGCAGTGAAACCCTGAGGGGAAGGGGGGCCGCAACTAATGAAAAACTGTTTTTT. This translates into CASSETLRGRGAATNEKLFF.

This chain connects TRBV11-1 to TRBJ2-2; D is unclear. The CDR3 has 13 residues. The V end was cut by 5 bases, the J end by 2 bases, with 6 bases between. Germline V gene data show CDR1 as SGHAT and CDR2 as FQDESV (reference sequence). CDR3 amino acids: CASSEQNTGELFF. CDR3 coding DNA: TGTGCCAGCAGCGAACAAAACACCGGGGAGCTGTTTTTT.

The chain is built from TRBV7-9 and TRBJ2-5; TRBD2 matches 8 bases. There are 15 residues in the CDR3. The germline V gene encodes CDR1 SEHNR and CDR2 FQNEAQ (reference sequence). Trimming took 5 bases from V and 5 from J; bases not matched to a gene: 10. In DNA, the CDR3 is TGTGCCAGCAGCCCAAGGGGACTAGTTGGTGAGACCCAGTACTTC. It yields the protein CASSPRGLVGETQYF.

This clone was seen only once. This chain connects TRBV28 to TRBJ2-3, with D tentatively TRBD1 (5 bases). V was trimmed by 2 bases and J by 9 bases, leaving 12 bases between them. CDR3 length: 13 residues. The germline CDR1 and CDR2 sequences are MDHEN and SYDVKM. CDR3 protein: CASSLPLPGTQYF. The DNA for the CDR3 is TGTGCCAGCAGTTTACCCCTACCAGGGACGCAGTATTTT.

The chain combines TRBV11-1 with TRBJ2-5, with 15 bases matching TRBD2. The germline CDR1 and CDR2 sequences are SGHAT and FQDESV (reference sequence). This CDR3 comprises 17 residues. Trimming took 6 bases from V and 5 from J; bases not matched to a gene: 10. The CDR3 protein is CASSPGLAGGVVETQYF. The CDR3 DNA sequence: TGTGCCAGCAGTCCAGGACTAGCGGGAGGGGTTGTTGAGACCCAGTACTTC.

Remarks on this clone: One junction end does not reproduce the germline sequence, and a read error may be involved. V gene TRBV2 combines with J gene TRBJ1-4; D might be TRBD1 (5 bases). Germline V CDR1 and CDR2: SNHLY, FYNNEI. The CDR3 covers 16 residues. In DNA, the CDR3 is TGTGCCTGCAGCAAAGAGGTCGCAGGAGGGGATGAAAAACTGTTTTTT. Translating it yields CACSKEVAGGDEKLFF.

This chain connects TRBV6-5 to TRBJ2-6; D remains unclear. The CDR3 has 16 amino acids. Deletions cut 0 bases from V and 0 bases from J, with 6 bases between. The germline CDR1 and CDR2 sequences are MNHEY and SVGAGI. CDR3 nucleotides: TGTGCCAGCAGTTACTCTTTCGGCTCTGGGGCCAACGTCCTGACTTTC. Amino acids: CASSYSFGSGANVLTF.

J is TRBJ2-5 and V is TRBV9; D is undetermined. Germline V CDR1 and CDR2: SGDLS, YYNGEE. Trimming removed 0 bases from V and 2 bases from J, with 8 bases in between. This CDR3 is 14 amino acids long. CDR3 sequence (DNA): TGTGCCAGCAGCGTAGATCAGGTGCAAGAGACCCAGTACTTC. Encoded protein: CASSVDQVQETQYF.